Reported below is one T cell receptor beta chain. The antigen it binds to is not known. Within one base of it there is no much larger clone, and no base qualities were kept. This sample was taken from a study of cytomegalovirus exposure and HLA in healthy donors (dated by TCRdb to 2016 to 2017). About the study as a whole: An earlier analysis of 587 of the donors reported over 250 Gb of sequence data and approximately 120 million unique TCR beta sequences obtained from around 190 million T cells. Besides the first cohort of around 700 subjects, a separate validation cohort made up of over a hundred different subjects was used. Rather than using new phenotypic data, the later analysis identified candidate immune exposures from TCR beta sequences and from how often those sequences occurred across donors. Among around 400 genotyped donors of the cohort, an average of approximately 220,000 unique TCR beta nucleotide sequences was sequenced per donor, of which roughly 18% were non-productive. The study used immunosequencing to profile the T cell repertoires of several hundred subjects and linked those repertoires to cytomegalovirus serostatus. The genetic ancestry cluster associated with self-reported Caucasian donors included 80% to 90% of the approximately 430 genotyped donors. All discovery cohort repertoires had been generated using a single sequencing platform. The study aimed to test whether cataloging public T cell receptors could reveal signatures of past pathogen exposure. In a later analysis, previously published TCR beta repertoires from 670 or so donors were re-analyzed and high-resolution HLA genotyping was added so that TCR occurrence patterns could be studied. An earlier analysis of nearly 600 of the donors applied high-throughput TCR beta sequencing to assess whether each TCR beta V gene segment acted as functional or pseudogenic. Typing coverage differed by locus: A, B, C, DRB1 and DQB1 were typed in about 629-640 donors, DQA1 in 500 to 550, DPA1 in 600 to 610, and DPB1 in just under 480. Both class I and class II loci were covered by HLA typing, at four-digit resolution. Donor age, sex, ethnicity and CMV serostatus were collected together with the repertoire data. To predict cytomegalovirus infection status, the study combined high-throughput TCR immunosequencing, statistical association of individual TCRs with disease status, and machine learning. An early release covering 550 to 700 HLA-typed donors comprised roughly 300 gigabases of sequencing data and tens of millions of unique TCR sequences. Several DR-DQ haplotypes were handled as single units for association and clustering because linkage in the cohort was strong. Genome-wide SNP genotypes for about 65% of the 666 donors were used in a later genetic analysis, which treated that subset as a discovery cohort.

Study-level results and caveats: Immune exposure information for the cohort was limited to CMV serostatus. The earlier analysis of some 560 of the donors excluded approximately 17 rarely observed V segments, including chromosome 9 orphons, because counts were too low. In a later analysis, about 17,000 TCR beta sequences were associated with specific HLA alleles at a false discovery rate of 0.05. While some public TCRs were present in many individuals, most TCR sequences turned up only very rarely across donors. A further reported finding was that TCR beta sequences accurately predicted the HLA-A and HLA-B alleles for most subjects in the first cohort. A cluster of highly shared sequence variants was judged likely to be a technical artifact of the sequencing pipeline. Only TCR beta chains were sequenced in this cohort, and the absence of alpha or paired-chain data limited detectable features. In vitro tests confirmed that a few of the cytomegalovirus-associated TCR beta chains recognize cytomegalovirus antigens. In a later analysis, TCR association rates were found to vary across HLA loci, with the most associated TCRs seen for DRB1 alleles and the fewest for HLA-C alleles. Broadly in line with IMGT annotations, most TCR beta V segments showed up in productive rearrangements about 90% or about 30% of the time in an earlier analysis of 450 to 600 of the donors. V-gene and J-gene trimming of TCR beta chains was associated with a missense DCLRE1C variant in a later genetic analysis, and the association was replicated in an independent cohort. Presence/absence analyses assumed roughly uniform sequencing depth across donors, an assumption that may not hold. Compared with the approximately 600-donor mean, donors in an Asian-associated ancestry cluster had fewer N-insertions in productive TCRs, according to a later genetic analysis. The classifier was reported to diagnose cytomegalovirus status with high specificity and sensitivity in both the original and validation cohorts. Assigning TCR associations to individual alleles was difficult when HLA alleles, especially DR and DQ, strongly co-occurred. In a later analysis, several top co-occurrence clusters were reported to appear linked to parvovirus B19, influenza, CMV and Epstein-Barr virus. Linkage disequilibrium might explain the correlated functional status among segregating V segments, but an unknown experimental factor could not be excluded. Some IMGT-functional V segments, including TRBV6-2 and TRBV6-3, could not be told apart with the 87-base-pair reads, so those segments were excluded. Because HLA typing was missing for some donors at each locus, association tests included only the typed subset. Most CMV-associated TCR beta chains appeared to be HLA-restricted in a later analysis, and the HLA associations seemed to be driven largely by CMV exposure. The study gave a list of about 160 TCR beta chains associated with cytomegalovirus. In a later analysis, HLA-associated TCR beta chains showed more clonal expansion and lower generation probabilities than non-associated chains that were equally common. According to the authors, the approach could potentially be generalized to other disease states and immunological phenotypes.

The cohort was made up of roughly 670 healthy bone marrow donors. Cohort members were all nominally healthy when sampled, although unrecorded immune exposures were likely present. The donor was CMV seronegative and belonged to the group of several hundred seronegative cohort members. Every donor gave a peripheral blood sample, and the peripheral blood mononuclear cells from that sample were used for TCR beta sequencing. Genomic DNA was extracted from the blood cell samples with the Qiagen DNeasy Blood Extraction Kit. The receptor library was made with the immunoSEQ multiplex PCR assay. A mixture of 60 forward primers for TCR Vbeta segments and 13 reverse primers for TCR Jbeta segments was used in the multiplex PCR. The CDR3 region of rearranged TCR beta genes was amplified from genomic DNA by a multiplex PCR assay. The amplified TCR beta libraries were sequenced on the Illumina HiSeq System as 87-base-pair reads. Per the authors' processing: Across the 670 or so repertoires, a later analysis counted roughly 84 million unique TCR beta chains, 9.5 million to 12 million of which were shared by at least two donors. A nearest-neighbor algorithm error-corrected the raw reads and collapsed the reads into unique sequences, merging closely related sequences to remove PCR and sequencing errors. To assign V, D and J gene segments, CDR3 sequences were aligned to IMGT reference sequences. Each retained sequence needed at least a six-nucleotide match to both a V gene segment and a J gene segment. Rearrangements were called productive when the CDR3 lacked stop codons and stayed in frame with V and J; all others were non-productive. Following IMGT convention, CDR3 was defined as the stretch from the second conserved V-encoded cysteine up to the conserved J-encoded phenylalanine. The earlier analysis of 500 to 650 of the donors excluded any sequence lacking an unambiguous match to a single V gene segment. An earlier analysis of approximately 590 of the donors classified V segments as functional when productive rearrangements were above 56.7% and as segregating when the standard deviation between donors was above 5%. A statistical classification framework was built for diagnosing cytomegalovirus status from the catalog of TCR beta chain sequences. In a later analysis, TCR nucleotide sequences were compared against IMGT/GENE-DB human TR gene sequences so that V and J genes could be assigned. In a later analysis, CDR3 sequences and most-parsimonious VDJ recombination scenarios were assigned using the TCRdist pipeline. A later analysis defined each TCR beta chain by its CDR3 amino acid sequence plus V-gene family, and excluded reads lacking a unique V-gene family. A later analysis removed 550 to 700 highly shared, low-generation-probability nucleotide sequences to deal with suspected cross-contamination and a sequencing artifact. In a later analysis, a clonal expansion index for each public chain was calculated from normalized within-repertoire ranks of inferred template counts. In a later analysis, generation probabilities were computed using a VDJ recombination model fitted to out-of-frame rearrangements, and the results were checked against IGoR. In a later analysis, hypergeometric tests were used to score TCR-TCR, TCR-HLA and TCR-CMV co-occurrence, with a repertoire-size bias correction applied to TCR pairs. False discovery rates were estimated in a later analysis by permuting HLA or CMV assignments 20 times. In a later analysis, co-occurring TCRs were grouped using DBSCAN, with TCRdist sequence similarity added in when clustering inside HLA-allele-positive subsets. For co-occurrence clustering, repertoires with fewer than 30,000 or more than 120,000 public chains were excluded, along with several repertoires with anomalous nucleotide sharing. Not all clones reach the TCRdb copy of this immuneACCESS table, which keeps in-frame sequences only. Checked studies attribute under half of the gap to unresolved V genes and leave the rest unexplained. V, J and clone size were drawn from that table, and D and trimming were deduced from the DNA. The sample table lists more than 110,000 clones, 75% to 90% of them with a count of one. Less than 1.5% of the sample is taken by the ten largest.

CDR1 and CDR2 (LNHNV, YYDKDF) derive from the germline V gene (reference sequence). From V the trimming removes 0 bases and from J it removes 8 bases, while the gene matches leave 7 bases of the junction unaccounted for. The CDR3, from cysteine to phenylalanine, totals 16 residues. CDR3 DNA only is kept here, 48 bases in frame from base 1. The sequenced sample was PBMCs. The receptor was isolated from a female donor in good health and CMV-seronegative. This sequence uses TRBV15 and TRBJ1-6; TRBD1 agrees with 7 junctional bases. The nucleotides are TGTGCCACCAGCAGAGACGCGACAGGGCATGATTCACCCCTCCACTTT. This codes for CATSRDATGHDSPLHF.